One sample yielded the 16 T cell receptor beta chains listed below, sequenced in a study of cytomegalovirus exposure and HLA in healthy donors. A multiplex PCR was run with 60 Vbeta primers and 13 Jbeta primers. The repertoire was sequenced with immunoSEQ multiplex PCR; TCRdb's copy has only in-frame clones and lacks some. The sample carries 50,000 to 65,000 clones, 65% to 75% recorded once. The sample consisted of PBMCs. All receptors come from a man in his forties or fifties in good health and CMV-seropositive.

The chain has TRBV29-1 and TRBJ2-3, with a weak D call TRBD1 (6 bases). CDR3 length equals 14 residues. The V and J ends lost 5 bases and 2 bases respectively, with 14 bases between them. Per germline, CDR1 SQVTM and CDR2 ANQGSEA. In DNA form, the CDR3 reads TGCAGCGTTAGGGGACACCCGGTCACAGATACGCAGTATTTT. It codes for CSVRGHPVTDTQYF.

The rearrangement links TRBV5-1 to TRBJ2-7, with 7 bases aligning to TRBD1. CDR3 length: 16 residues. Germline CDR1 is SGHRS and CDR2 is YFSETQ. The trim removed 3 bases at V and 2 bases at J, leaving 11 bases unmatched. The CDR3 coding sequence is TGCGCCAGCAGCTGGGGACAGTACGACCTTCCCTACGAGCAGTACTTC. This encodes CASSWGQYDLPYEQYF.

The DNA for the CDR3 is TGTGCCAGCAGTTTGACAAACCATGGCTACACCTTC. This sequence encodes CASSLTNHGYTF. The V gene is TRBV28, the J gene TRBJ1-2, with D unclear. The CDR3 extends over 12 amino acids. The ends were cut back, 3 bases at V and 6 bases at J, with 8 bases in the middle. Looked up from germline, CDR1 is MDHEN and CDR2 is SYDVKM.

This clone showed up just once. The same CDR3 can be traced to other DNA sequences in this sample. The rearrangement joins TRBV29-1 to TRBJ2-3; D is possibly TRBD2 (6 bases). Trimming shortened V by 6 bases and J by 6 bases, and 16 bases separated the two germline ends. This CDR3 region has 13 residues. Germline-derived CDR1 and CDR2 are SQVTM and ANQGSEA. The CDR3: CSVVSGRADTQYF. The CDR3 coding sequence is TGCAGCGTCGTGAGCGGGCGGGCCGATACGCAGTATTTT.

This clone has only one observation. CDR3 residues: CSVGKDTNYGYTF. CDR3 DNA: TGCAGCGTTGGGAAGGACACGAACTATGGCTACACCTTC. V gene TRBV29-1 combines with J gene TRBJ1-2, with D maybe TRBD1 (5 bases). CDR3 length equals 13 residues. The germline V gene encodes CDR1 SQVTM and CDR2 ANQGSEA. V was cut by 4 bases and J by 2 bases, with 11 bases left in between.

Concerning this clone: Because the CDR3 is missing its conserved closing phenylalanine or tryptophan, this is likely a read error. The chain uses TRBV6-1 and TRBJ1-4, with TRBD1 matching 7 bases. With V trimmed by 4 bases and J by 6 bases, 11 bases remained unmatched. The CDR3 length is 16 residues. Germline V gene sequence: CDR1 MNHNS, CDR2 SASEGT. The CDR3 here is CASSGETGRPYEKLFV. The CDR3 nucleotides read TGTGCCAGCAGTGGCGAGACAGGGCGGCCATATGAAAAACTGTTTGTT.

V gene TRBV19 combines with J gene TRBJ2-7; 12 bases line up with TRBD2. Per the germline V gene, CDR1 is LNHDA and CDR2 is SQIVND (reference sequence). V lost 4 bases and J lost 5; bases outside the gene matches: 6. This CDR3 comprises 15 residues. CDR3 region: CASSTTSGSLDEQYF. CDR3 sequence (DNA): TGTGCCAGTAGTACGACTAGCGGGAGCCTCGACGAGCAGTACTTC.

This chain connects TRBV27 to TRBJ2-7; TRBD2 agrees at 7 bases. There are 14 residues in the CDR3. CDR1 is MNHEY and CDR2 is SMNVEV in the germline V gene (reference sequence). Trimming removed 5 bases from V and 3 bases from J; junction bases left unmatched: 7. CDR3 protein: CASSRTRTSYEQYF. CDR3 DNA sequence: TGTGCCAGCAGTCGGACCCGGACTAGCTACGAGCAGTACTTC.

The chain combines TRBV15 with TRBJ2-7; TRBD2 aligns across 7 bases. Germline-derived CDR1 and CDR2 are LNHNV and YYDKDF (reference sequence). With 1 base clipped from V and 2 bases from J, the junction kept 5 bases outside the gene matches. The CDR3 spans 15 residues. CDR3 region: CATSRGRGEPYEQYF. The DNA of the CDR3 is TGTGCCACCAGCAGAGGTCGGGGGGAACCCTACGAGCAGTACTTC.

The chain links TRBV5-1 to TRBJ1-4, with D unclear. The CDR3 runs 12 residues. Germline values: CDR1 SGHRS, CDR2 YFSETQ. V lost 5 bases to trimming and J lost 8 bases, with 10 bases between them. CDR3 sequence reads: CASRNGREKLFF. The CDR3 DNA is TGCGCCAGCAGAAACGGGAGGGAAAAACTGTTTTTT.

This clone was seen only a few times. This chain's CDR3 is CSVEAPGTGRTEAFF. CDR3 sequence (DNA): TGCAGCGTTGAAGCCCCCGGGACAGGCCGGACTGAAGCTTTCTTT. V and J are TRBV29-1 and TRBJ1-1; 8 bases line up with TRBD1. Trimming took 1 base from V and 5 from J; bases not matched to a gene: 9. There are 15 residues in the CDR3. CDR1 and CDR2 (germline): SQVTM, ANQGSEA.

V gene TRBV5-1 combines with J gene TRBJ2-4; the match to TRBD2 covers 15 bases. The J call may be faulty, since TRBJ2-1 better matches the DNA end. The CDR3 loop spans 15 amino acids. The germline V gene has CDR1 SGHRS and CDR2 YFSETQ. For the CDR3, the DNA is TGCGCCAGCAGCTCCGGACTAGCGGGAGGGGATGAGCAGTTCTTC. This codes for CASSSGLAGGDEQFF.

The V gene is TRBV14, the J gene TRBJ1-3; TRBD1 matches at 7 bases. The V segment lost 6 bases and the J segment 4 bases; nucleotides outside the gene matches: 9. The CDR3 runs 15 residues. Germline CDR1 SGHDN, CDR2 FVKESK. CDR3 amino acids: CASRRTGWSGNTIYF. CDR3 in DNA: TGTGCCAGCAGACGGACAGGCTGGTCCGGAAACACCATATATTTT.

The chain uses TRBV2 and TRBJ2-1; D perhaps matches TRBD2 (5 bases). CDR3 length: 12 residues. Germline V gives CDR1 SNHLY, CDR2 FYNNEI. The V and J ends lost 7 bases and 6 bases respectively, with 10 bases between them. CDR3 residues: CASTLGFNEQFF. The CDR3 DNA is TGTGCCAGCACACTAGGATTCAATGAGCAGTTCTTC.

This clone was seen more than once but under ten times. The rearrangement links TRBV15 to TRBJ2-3, with D tentatively TRBD1 (6 bases). The CDR3 is 15 amino acids. Germline V gene data show CDR1 as LNHNV and CDR2 as YYDKDF (reference sequence). Trimming stripped 0 bases from V and 2 bases from J, with 9 bases between. The CDR3 nucleotides are TGTGCCACCAGCAGAGAAGGACAGCTCACAGATACGCAGTATTTT. Amino acids: CATSREGQLTDTQYF.

The V gene is TRBV7-9, the J gene TRBJ1-3; 8 bases align to TRBD1. The CDR3 is 16 residues long. Germline V gene data show CDR1 as SEHNR and CDR2 as FQNEAQ (reference sequence). The V segment lost 6 bases and the J segment 4 bases; nucleotides outside the gene matches: 11. CDR3 protein: CASSFPGQAGGNTIYF. CDR3 DNA sequence: TGTGCCAGCAGTTTCCCGGGACAGGCCGGGGGAAACACCATATATTTT. Using reference TRBV7-9 and TRBJ1-3 for the parts outside the CDR3, the full variable domain is DTGVSQNPRHKITKRGQNVTFRCDPISEHNRLYWYRQTLGQGPEFLTYFQNEAQLEKSRLLSDRFSAERPKGSFSTLEIQRTEQGDSAMYLCASSFPGQAGGNTIYFGEGSWLTVV.